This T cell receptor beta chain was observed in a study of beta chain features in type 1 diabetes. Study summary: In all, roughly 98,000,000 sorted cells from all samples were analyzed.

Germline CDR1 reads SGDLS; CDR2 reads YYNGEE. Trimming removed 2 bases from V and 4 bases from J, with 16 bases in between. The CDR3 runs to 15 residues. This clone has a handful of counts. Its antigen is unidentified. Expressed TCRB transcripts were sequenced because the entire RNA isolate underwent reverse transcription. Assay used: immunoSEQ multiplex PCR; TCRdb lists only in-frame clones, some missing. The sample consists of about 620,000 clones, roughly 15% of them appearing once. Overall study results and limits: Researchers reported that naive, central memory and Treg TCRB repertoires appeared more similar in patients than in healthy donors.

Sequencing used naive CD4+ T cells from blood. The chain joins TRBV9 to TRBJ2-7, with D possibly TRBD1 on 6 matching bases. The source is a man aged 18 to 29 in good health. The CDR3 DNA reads TGTGCCAGCAGCGTTAGGCAGGGGTATGTGTACGAGCAGTACTTC. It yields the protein CASSVRQGYVYEQYF.